This is a list of T cell receptor beta chains from one sample in a study of beta chain features in type 1 diabetes. The data were produced by immunoSEQ multiplex PCR, yet TCRdb's version contains in-frame clones alone and is incomplete. The sample shows tens of thousands of clones, 30% to 35% of them seen only once. Sequencing was done on a sample of stem cell memory CD4+ T cells from blood. These receptors all come from a woman aged 18-29 years in good health. Both conserved end residues are part of each CDR3. The order of the fields is V gene, CDR3 protein.

TRBV15	CATSTGGEVEQFF
TRBV9	CASSSGHNSGNTIYF
TRBV5-4	CASSMTGTGDEKLFF
TRBV5-6	CASRVTDDYGYTF
TRBV6-5	CASRMTGADEQYF
TRBV19	CASRSASGATDTQYF
TRBV2	CASSVQGAENSPLHF
TRBV5-4	CASSRSGSGGELFF
TRBV30	CAWNGRGSILMGYTF
TRBV7-2	CASSWDRDYGYTF
TRBV7-2	CASSYGHPAAEQYF
TRBV2	CASTPPPQGQKAFF
TRBV2	CASSPQGEQYF
TRBV4-2	CASSQEAGGWKGYTF
TRBV19	CASSEAAFGYTF
TRBV18	CASSTQDGLGETQYF
TRBV5-4	CASSSGTSGGDTQYF
TRBV9	CASSVATEVNEQFF
TRBV29-1	CSVRTGNSDTEAFF
TRBV7-9	CASSRGLASTGELFF
TRBV6-5	CASSYSTKGQRGYTF
TRBV4-3	CASSLGQGARYEQYF
TRBV18	CASSPLFGRDSGANVLTF
TRBV4-3	CASSQDRVNTEAFF
TRBV11-2	CASSHGGGIRSYNEQFF
TRBV5-1	CASSWGLDTGEQYF
TRBV2	CASSGGGGYEQYF
TRBV5-6	CASSRSTGSNEKLFF
TRBV7-3	CASILRQGKVGELFF
TRBV11-2	CASSPWTGGSYNEQFF
TRBV6-4	CASSTGLAGASAQYF
TRBV6-5	CASSYSTGDSPLHF
TRBV5-1	CASSWSGTSGRRSGELFF
TRBV2	CASTLAGGPTDTQYF
TRBV11-3	CASSSGGASGKNIQYF
TRBV30	CAWSVGAPADTQYF
TRBV10-3	CAISGPGQGAGEQFF
TRBV9	CASSVGYGGGYEQYF
TRBV5-4	CASSKDGTGTNSNQPQHF
TRBV7-2	CASSSSSGGAETQYF
TRBV14	CASSPQTSQETQYF
TRBV9	CASSVSGVTGELFF
TRBV11-2	CASKTGFRNTEAFF
TRBV2	CASSESGWGYNEQFF
TRBV19	CASTSTGGVTEAFF
TRBV18	CASSLGQRFSTEAFF
TRBV10-3	CAISESRTNYGYTF
TRBV4-2	CASSQGELLRKSTDTQYF
TRBV9	CASTGGQGTWDTQYF
TRBV18	CASSLGQGQETQYF
TRBV5-6	CASSEQGAPKVEAFF